These T cell receptor beta chains were read from a single sample in a study of T cell repertoires in cytomegalovirus infection. No antigen is known for these receptors. TCRdb re-called the reads with MiXCR, one entry per CDR3 protein. The data hold 200,000 or so distinct CDR3 sequences, with 38% observed a single time. Sequencing was performed on CD8+ T cells from cultured PBMCs, taken from culture after CMV antigen stimulation. The receptor source for this set is a human donor in good health (CMV status not recorded). Some clones in this sample may be carry-over from other donors' samples. CDR3s include the opening cysteine and the closing phenylalanine or tryptophan. A D gene is named only where the DNA matches it firmly. Only some rows state a clone size, as once, few, many or a class for expanded clones.

len: 16; j_gene: TRBJ2-5; d_gene: .; abundance: .; v_gene: TRBV5-4; CDR3aa: CASSLALQGIFATQYF; CDR3nt: TGTGCCAGCAGCTTGGCTCTTCAGGGTATTTTTGCAACCCAGTACTTC
len: 13; j_gene: TRBJ2-7; d_gene: TRBD1; abundance: few; v_gene: TRBV19; CDR3aa: CASSRTGAYEQYF; CDR3nt: TGTGCCAGTAGCCGGACAGGGGCATACGAGCAGTACTTC
len: 13; j_gene: TRBJ2-5; d_gene: TRBD2; abundance: few; v_gene: TRBV12-3/TRBV12-4; CDR3aa: CASSLERGETQYF; CDR3nt: TGTGCCAGCAGTTTAGAGCGGGGGGAGACCCAGTACTTC
len: 14; j_gene: TRBJ2-1; d_gene: .; abundance: .; v_gene: TRBV28; CDR3aa: CASSLMGENNKQFF; CDR3nt: TGTGCCAGCAGTTTAATGGGAGAAAACAATAAGCAGTTCTTC
len: 11; j_gene: TRBJ2-2; d_gene: .; abundance: .; v_gene: TRBV12-3/TRBV12-4; CDR3aa: CASSPSGELFF; CDR3nt: TGTGCCAGCAGTCCCTCCGGGGAGCTGTTTTTT
len: 13; j_gene: TRBJ2-1; d_gene: .; abundance: many; v_gene: TRBV7-6; CDR3aa: CASSLGPGNEQFF; CDR3nt: TGTGCCAGCAGCTTAGGCCCGGGCAATGAGCAGTTCTTC
len: 15; j_gene: TRBJ2-4; d_gene: .; abundance: .; v_gene: TRBV7-2; CDR3aa: CASSLEGGGGNIQYF; CDR3nt: TGTGCCAGCAGCTTAGAGGGGGGTGGGGGAAACATTCAGTACTTC
len: 15; j_gene: TRBJ2-3; d_gene: .; abundance: .; v_gene: TRBV7-9; CDR3aa: CASSFSLGVTDTQYF; CDR3nt: TGTGCCAGCAGCTTTAGTCTGGGGGTCACAGATACGCAGTATTTT
len: 13; j_gene: TRBJ2-1; d_gene: TRBD1; abundance: .; v_gene: TRBV12-3/TRBV12-4; CDR3aa: CASTSGGSDEQFF; CDR3nt: TGTGCCAGCACCTCAGGGGGCAGCGATGAGCAGTTCTTC
len: 17; j_gene: TRBJ2-2; d_gene: TRBD2; abundance: few; v_gene: TRBV19; CDR3aa: CASSIKRGLGLTGELFF; CDR3nt: TGTGCCAGTAGTATAAAGCGGGGTCTTGGGCTCACCGGGGAGCTGTTTTTT
len: 14; j_gene: TRBJ1-2; d_gene: .; abundance: .; v_gene: TRBV7-2; CDR3aa: CASSPRGSYYGYTF; CDR3nt: TGTGCCAGCAGCCCACGGGGGAGCTACTATGGCTACACCTTC
len: 13; j_gene: TRBJ1-5; d_gene: TRBD1; abundance: many; v_gene: TRBV7-9; CDR3aa: CASSWDRNQPQHF; CDR3nt: TGTGCCAGCAGCTGGGACAGGAATCAGCCCCAGCATTTT
len: 14; j_gene: TRBJ2-7; d_gene: .; abundance: .; v_gene: TRBV27; CDR3aa: CASSGGRAPYEQYF; CDR3nt: TGTGCCAGCAGTGGGGGCAGGGCCCCCTACGAGCAGTACTTC
len: 16; j_gene: TRBJ2-1; d_gene: TRBD2; abundance: .; v_gene: TRBV5-6; CDR3aa: CASSETGLSFYNEQFF; CDR3nt: TGTGCCAGCAGCGAAACGGGACTATCCTTTTACAATGAGCAGTTCTTC
len: 14; j_gene: TRBJ2-7; d_gene: TRBD1; abundance: few; v_gene: TRBV9; CDR3aa: CASSTGTGWYEQYF; CDR3nt: TGTGCCAGCAGCACCGGGACAGGTTGGTACGAGCAGTACTTC
len: 14; j_gene: TRBJ1-2; d_gene: TRBD1; abundance: many; v_gene: TRBV7-2; CDR3aa: CASSSPGQGLGYTF; CDR3nt: TGTGCCAGCAGCTCACCGGGACAGGGGTTGGGCTACACCTTC
len: 15; j_gene: TRBJ2-4; d_gene: TRBD1; abundance: .; v_gene: TRBV12-3/TRBV12-4; CDR3aa: CASRRSGTGVNIQYF; CDR3nt: TGTGCCAGCAGGCGATCCGGGACAGGAGTTAACATTCAGTACTTC
len: 14; j_gene: TRBJ1-4; d_gene: .; abundance: .; v_gene: TRBV30; CDR3aa: CAWRGKVGNEKLFF; CDR3nt: TGTGCCTGGAGGGGGAAAGTGGGTAATGAAAAACTGTTTTTT
len: 17; j_gene: TRBJ2-7; d_gene: TRBD2; abundance: few; v_gene: TRBV28; CDR3aa: CASSFLPVAGGSYEQYF; CDR3nt: TGTGCCAGCAGTTTCCTTCCTGTAGCGGGAGGGTCGTACGAGCAGTACTTC
len: 16; j_gene: TRBJ2-5; d_gene: .; abundance: many; v_gene: TRBV7-6; CDR3aa: CASSWILQGQQETQYF; CDR3nt: TGTGCCAGCAGCTGGATTCTCCAAGGACAGCAAGAGACCCAGTACTTC
len: 14; j_gene: TRBJ2-1; d_gene: .; abundance: .; v_gene: TRBV24-1; CDR3aa: CATSDLQGSDEQFF; CDR3nt: TGTGCCACCAGTGATTTGCAGGGTAGCGATGAGCAGTTCTTC
len: 14; j_gene: TRBJ1-1; d_gene: .; abundance: .; v_gene: TRBV9; CDR3aa: CASSQDGEDTEAFF; CDR3nt: TGTGCCAGCAGCCAGGACGGGGAGGACACTGAAGCTTTCTTT
len: 10; j_gene: TRBJ1-2; d_gene: .; abundance: .; v_gene: TRBV2; CDR3aa: CASNRGGYTF; CDR3nt: TGTGCCAGCAACCGCGGAGGCTACACCTTC
len: 21; j_gene: TRBJ2-1; d_gene: TRBD1; abundance: .; v_gene: TRBV12-3/TRBV12-4; CDR3aa: CASSFIYSGTGERVIHNEQFF; CDR3nt: TGTGCCAGCAGTTTCATCTACTCCGGGACAGGAGAGCGCGTCATTCACAATGAGCAGTTCTTC
len: 15; j_gene: TRBJ1-5; d_gene: .; abundance: few; v_gene: TRBV4-1; CDR3aa: CASSQEAGEPQPQHF; CDR3nt: TGCGCCAGCAGCCAAGAGGCCGGGGAGCCCCAGCCCCAGCATTTT
len: 12; j_gene: TRBJ2-1; d_gene: TRBD1; abundance: .; v_gene: TRBV7-3; CDR3aa: CASSETGNEQFF; CDR3nt: TGTGCCAGCAGCGAGACAGGGAATGAGCAGTTCTTC
len: 16; j_gene: TRBJ2-7; d_gene: TRBD1; abundance: few; v_gene: TRBV7-9; CDR3aa: CASSTLDQGESYEQYF; CDR3nt: TGTGCCAGCAGCACGCTTGACCAGGGGGAATCCTACGAGCAGTACTTC
len: 15; j_gene: TRBJ1-1; d_gene: TRBD1; abundance: .; v_gene: TRBV20-1; CDR3aa: CSASTYDREGTEAFF; CDR3nt: TGCAGTGCTAGTACCTACGACAGGGAGGGGACTGAAGCTTTCTTT
len: 14; j_gene: TRBJ2-7; d_gene: .; abundance: once; v_gene: TRBV11-2; CDR3aa: CASSLEGFSYEQYF; CDR3nt: TGTGCCAGCAGCTTAGAAGGGTTCTCCTACGAGCAGTACTTC
len: 15; j_gene: TRBJ2-3; d_gene: TRBD1; abundance: .; v_gene: TRBV2; CDR3aa: CASSQDRDPQDTQYF; CDR3nt: TGTGCCAGCAGTCAGGACAGGGATCCTCAAGATACGCAGTATTTT
len: 16; j_gene: TRBJ2-1; d_gene: TRBD2; abundance: few; v_gene: TRBV5-1; CDR3aa: CASSLRLAGGPNEQFF; CDR3nt: TGCGCCAGCAGCTTGAGACTAGCGGGGGGGCCAAATGAGCAGTTCTTC
len: 13; j_gene: TRBJ2-3; d_gene: .; abundance: .; v_gene: TRBV15; CDR3aa: CATEAANTDTQYF; CDR3nt: TGTGCCACCGAGGCGGCGAACACAGATACGCAGTATTTT
len: 16; j_gene: TRBJ1-6; d_gene: .; abundance: .; v_gene: TRBV7-9; CDR3aa: CASTNGDMLLNSPLHF; CDR3nt: TGTGCCAGCACCAATGGAGATATGCTTCTGAATTCACCCCTCCACTTT
len: 15; j_gene: TRBJ2-1; d_gene: TRBD2; abundance: few; v_gene: TRBV7-8; CDR3aa: CASSLGWREGIEQFF; CDR3nt: TGTGCCAGCAGCCTAGGGTGGCGGGAGGGAATTGAGCAGTTCTTC
len: 14; j_gene: TRBJ2-7; d_gene: .; abundance: .; v_gene: TRBV7-9; CDR3aa: CASSPETGVYEQYF; CDR3nt: TGTGCCAGCAGCCCAGAGACGGGAGTCTACGAGCAGTACTTC
len: 16; j_gene: TRBJ1-5; d_gene: TRBD1; abundance: once; v_gene: TRBV27; CDR3aa: CASSLRPGQINQPQHF; CDR3nt: TGTGCCAGCAGCCTCCGTCCGGGACAGATCAATCAGCCCCAGCATTTT
len: 16; j_gene: TRBJ2-1; d_gene: .; abundance: .; v_gene: TRBV7-3; CDR3aa: CASSEGVRSSYNEQFF; CDR3nt: TGTGCCAGCAGCGAGGGAGTCAGGAGCTCCTACAATGAGCAGTTCTTC
len: 15; j_gene: TRBJ2-1; d_gene: .; abundance: few; v_gene: TRBV5-1; CDR3aa: CASSPGRSSYNEQFF; CDR3nt: TGCGCCAGCAGCCCGGGTCGGAGCTCCTACAATGAGCAGTTCTTC
len: 15; j_gene: TRBJ2-1; d_gene: .; abundance: .; v_gene: TRBV7-4; CDR3aa: CASSLVAGAGNEQFF; CDR3nt: TGTGCCAGCAGCTTAGTGGCAGGGGCGGGCAATGAGCAGTTCTTC
len: 13; j_gene: TRBJ2-1; d_gene: TRBD2; abundance: few; v_gene: TRBV11-2; CDR3aa: CASSLTSLNEQFF; CDR3nt: TGTGCCAGCAGCTTGACTAGCCTCAATGAGCAGTTCTTC
len: 14; j_gene: TRBJ1-4; d_gene: .; abundance: .; v_gene: TRBV6-1; CDR3aa: CASTKRRTNEKLFF; CDR3nt: TGTGCCAGTACAAAACGACGGACTAATGAAAAACTGTTTTTT
len: 15; j_gene: TRBJ2-1; d_gene: TRBD2; abundance: medium-sized; v_gene: TRBV20-1; CDR3aa: CSATLAGGRNNEQFF; CDR3nt: TGCAGTGCTACTTTAGCGGGGGGGCGGAACAATGAGCAGTTCTTC
len: 17; j_gene: TRBJ1-6; d_gene: .; abundance: .; v_gene: TRBV14; CDR3aa: CASSQDPGPPGGSPLHF; CDR3nt: TGTGCCAGCAGCCAAGATCCCGGGCCGCCTGGGGGTTCACCCCTCCACTTT
len: 15; j_gene: TRBJ1-1; d_gene: .; abundance: .; v_gene: TRBV7-3; CDR3aa: CASSLNPGAHTEAFF; CDR3nt: TGTGCCAGCAGCTTAAATCCAGGGGCCCACACTGAAGCTTTCTTT
len: 16; j_gene: TRBJ2-1; d_gene: TRBD2; abundance: .; v_gene: TRBV11-1; CDR3aa: CASSLEAGGFYNEQFF; CDR3nt: TGTGCCAGCAGCTTAGAGGCGGGAGGATTCTACAATGAGCAGTTCTTC
len: 13; j_gene: TRBJ1-4; d_gene: .; abundance: .; v_gene: TRBV29-1; CDR3aa: CSVVSGGNEKLFF; CDR3nt: TGCAGCGTTGTTTCGGGGGGTAATGAAAAACTGTTTTTT
len: 15; j_gene: TRBJ2-1; d_gene: TRBD2; abundance: few; v_gene: TRBV2; CDR3aa: CATSLAGEGYNEQFF; CDR3nt: TGTGCCACCTCCCTCGCGGGAGAGGGGTACAATGAGCAGTTCTTC
len: 16; j_gene: TRBJ2-1; d_gene: .; abundance: few; v_gene: TRBV29-1; CDR3aa: CSTRGTVASSYNEQFF; CDR3nt: TGCAGCACCCGGGGGACAGTTGCTTCTTCCTACAATGAGCAGTTCTTC
len: 16; j_gene: TRBJ2-7; d_gene: .; abundance: .; v_gene: TRBV4-2; CDR3aa: CASSQGFGGVSYEQYF; CDR3nt: TGTGCCAGCAGCCAAGGGTTCGGGGGAGTCTCCTACGAGCAGTACTTC
len: 15; j_gene: TRBJ2-5; d_gene: .; abundance: .; v_gene: TRBV11-3; CDR3aa: CASSAGGTVRETQYF; CDR3nt: TGTGCCAGCAGTGCGGGTGGAACTGTTCGAGAGACCCAGTACTTC
len: 16; j_gene: TRBJ2-3; d_gene: TRBD2; abundance: .; v_gene: TRBV4-2; CDR3aa: CASSLEWSGGRDTQYF; CDR3nt: TGTGCCAGCAGCCTTGAGTGGTCGGGAGGGCGAGATACGCAGTATTTT
len: 15; j_gene: TRBJ2-1; d_gene: TRBD2; abundance: .; v_gene: TRBV7-2; CDR3aa: CASRRTSAPGMEQFF; CDR3nt: TGTGCCAGCAGACGGACTAGCGCCCCTGGGATGGAGCAGTTCTTC
len: 13; j_gene: TRBJ2-7; d_gene: TRBD1; abundance: .; v_gene: TRBV7-3; CDR3aa: CASSRDRGDEQYF; CDR3nt: TGTGCCAGCAGTAGGGACAGGGGCGACGAGCAGTACTTC
len: 14; j_gene: TRBJ2-5; d_gene: .; abundance: .; v_gene: TRBV14; CDR3aa: CASSHQVSEETQYF; CDR3nt: TGTGCCAGCAGCCACCAGGTATCGGAAGAGACCCAGTACTTC
len: 19; j_gene: TRBJ2-2; d_gene: TRBD1; abundance: few; v_gene: TRBV11-2; CDR3aa: CASSLWDRGWGQSTGELFF; CDR3nt: TGTGCCAGCAGCTTATGGGATCGGGGCTGGGGACAGAGCACCGGGGAGCTGTTTTTT